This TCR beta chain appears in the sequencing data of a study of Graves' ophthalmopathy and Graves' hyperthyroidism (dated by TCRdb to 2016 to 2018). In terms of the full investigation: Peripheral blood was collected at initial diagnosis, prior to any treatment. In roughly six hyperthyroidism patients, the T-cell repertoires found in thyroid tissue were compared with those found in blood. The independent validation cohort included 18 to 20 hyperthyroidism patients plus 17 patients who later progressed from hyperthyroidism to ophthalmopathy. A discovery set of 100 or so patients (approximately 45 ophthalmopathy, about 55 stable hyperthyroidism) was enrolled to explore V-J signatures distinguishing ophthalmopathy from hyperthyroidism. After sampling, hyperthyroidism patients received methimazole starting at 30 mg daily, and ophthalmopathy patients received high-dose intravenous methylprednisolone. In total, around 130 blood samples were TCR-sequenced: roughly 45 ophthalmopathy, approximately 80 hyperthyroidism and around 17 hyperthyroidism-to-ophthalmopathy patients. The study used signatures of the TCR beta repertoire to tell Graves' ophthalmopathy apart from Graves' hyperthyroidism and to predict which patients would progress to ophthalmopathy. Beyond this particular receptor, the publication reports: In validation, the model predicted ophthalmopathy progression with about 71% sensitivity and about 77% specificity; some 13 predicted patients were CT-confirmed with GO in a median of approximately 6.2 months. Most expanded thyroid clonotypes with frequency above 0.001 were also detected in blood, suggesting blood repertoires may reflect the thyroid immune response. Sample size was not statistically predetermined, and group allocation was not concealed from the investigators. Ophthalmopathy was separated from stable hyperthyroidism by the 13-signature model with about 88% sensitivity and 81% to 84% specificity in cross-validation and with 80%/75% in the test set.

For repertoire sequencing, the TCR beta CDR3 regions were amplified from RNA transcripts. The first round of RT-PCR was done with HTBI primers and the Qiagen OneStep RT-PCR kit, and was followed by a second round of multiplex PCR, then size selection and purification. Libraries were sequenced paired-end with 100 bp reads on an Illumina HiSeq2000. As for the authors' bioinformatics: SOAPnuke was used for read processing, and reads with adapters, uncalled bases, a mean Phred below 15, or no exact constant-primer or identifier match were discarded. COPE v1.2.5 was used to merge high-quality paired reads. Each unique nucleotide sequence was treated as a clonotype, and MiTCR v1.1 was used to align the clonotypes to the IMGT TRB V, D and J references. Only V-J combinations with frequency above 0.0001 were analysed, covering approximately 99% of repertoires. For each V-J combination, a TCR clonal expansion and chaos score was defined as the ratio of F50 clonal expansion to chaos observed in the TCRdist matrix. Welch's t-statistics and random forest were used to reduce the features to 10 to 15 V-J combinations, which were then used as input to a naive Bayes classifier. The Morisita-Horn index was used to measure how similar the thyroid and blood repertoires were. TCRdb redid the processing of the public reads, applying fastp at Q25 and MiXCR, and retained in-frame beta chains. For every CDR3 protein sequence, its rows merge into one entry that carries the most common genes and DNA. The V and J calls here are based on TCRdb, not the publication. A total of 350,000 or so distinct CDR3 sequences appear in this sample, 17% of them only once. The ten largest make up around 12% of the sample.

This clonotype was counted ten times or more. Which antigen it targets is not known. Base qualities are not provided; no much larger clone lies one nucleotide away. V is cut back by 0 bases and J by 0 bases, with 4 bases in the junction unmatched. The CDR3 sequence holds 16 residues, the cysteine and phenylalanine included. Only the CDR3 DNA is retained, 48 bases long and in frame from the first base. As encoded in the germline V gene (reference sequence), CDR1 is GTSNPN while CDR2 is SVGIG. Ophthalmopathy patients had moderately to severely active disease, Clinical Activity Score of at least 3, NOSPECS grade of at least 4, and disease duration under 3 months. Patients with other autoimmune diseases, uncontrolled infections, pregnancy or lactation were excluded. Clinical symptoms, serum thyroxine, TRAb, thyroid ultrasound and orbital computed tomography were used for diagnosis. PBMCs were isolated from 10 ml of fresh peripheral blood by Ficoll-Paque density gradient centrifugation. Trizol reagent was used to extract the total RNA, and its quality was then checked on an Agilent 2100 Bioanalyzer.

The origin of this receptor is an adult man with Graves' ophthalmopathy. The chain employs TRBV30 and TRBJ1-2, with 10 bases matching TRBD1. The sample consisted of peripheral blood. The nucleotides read TGTGCCTGGAGTGTAGGGACAGGGGCCTCTAACTATGGCTACACCTTC. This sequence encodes CAWSVGTGASNYGYTF.